The 29 T cell receptor beta chains below come from one sample, sequenced in a study of T cells after yellow fever vaccination. A single record per CDR3 protein comes from TCRdb applying MiXCR to the 5' RACE reads. The sample gives around 590,000 distinct CDR3 sequences, over 9% of which show up once; about 15% is in the top ten. The starting material was PBMCs, obtained on the day of the yellow fever booster vaccination. All receptors come from a man aged 25-40 years who received the YFV17D yellow fever vaccine.

This clonotype was observed a few times. V and J are TRBV14 and TRBJ1-4; no reliable D call. The length of the CDR3 is 13 residues. Looked up from germline, CDR1 is SGHDN and CDR2 is FVKESK. V lost 1 base and J lost 11, with 11 bases in between. The CDR3 DNA follows: TGTGCCAGCAGCCAAGTGGTGGGGAGGAAACTGTTTTTT. Amino acids: CASSQVVGRKLFF.

This clonotype came up a few times. The rearrangement uses TRBV3-1 and TRBJ2-1; D possibly corresponds to TRBD2 (5 bases). Trimming left V 3 bases short and J 9 bases short, with 15 bases between. The germline V gene encodes CDR1 LGHDT and CDR2 YNNKEL (reference sequence). The CDR3 is 14 amino acids. The CDR3 loop reads CASSHPTDLGEQFF. The CDR3 DNA reads as TGTGCCAGCAGCCACCCGACGGACTTGGGTGAGCAGTTCTTC.

This clonotype was picked up many times. The genes are TRBV6-5 and TRBJ2-3, with D possibly matching TRBD2 (5 bases). The CDR3 has 18 amino acids. V lost 0 bases and J lost 0, with 16 bases in between. Germline V gene lookup returns CDR1 MNHEY and CDR2 SVGAGI. CDR3 nucleotides: TGTGCCAGCAGTTACTCGGGATGGGAGCGACTTAGCACAGATACGCAGTATTTT. Its protein is CASSYSGWERLSTDTQYF.

This clonotype came up a few times. The rearrangement joins TRBV6-5 to TRBJ1-2, with 12 bases fitting TRBD1. Germline V gene lookup returns CDR1 MNHEY and CDR2 SVGAGI. V dropped 4 bases and J dropped 5; count of bases not matched to a gene: 5. CDR3 size: 15 residues. CDR3 residues: CASSSRDRGQYGYTF. CDR3 coding DNA: TGTGCCAGCAGTTCCCGGGACAGGGGGCAATATGGCTACACCTTC.

This clonotype has more than one count but fewer than ten. This rearrangement joins TRBV11-2 to TRBJ2-1; 14 nucleotides match TRBD2. The CDR3 contains 20 residues. CDR1 is SGHAT and CDR2 is FQNNGV in the germline V gene. The trim removed 0 bases at V and 1 base at J, leaving 8 bases unmatched. The CDR3 sequence is CASSLETSGRAGRSYNEQFF. CDR3 coding DNA: TGTGCCAGCAGCTTAGAGACTAGCGGGAGGGCCGGTAGGTCCTACAATGAGCAGTTCTTC.

This clonotype was detected only a few times. V is TRBV6-2 or TRBV6-3 and J is TRBJ2-5; D remains ambiguous. The CDR3 is made up of 17 amino acids. Per germline, CDR1 MNHEY and CDR2 SVGEGT. With 0 bases removed from V and 5 bases from J, the gap between germline ends came to 19 bases. CDR3 protein: CASSYSWAAAEVETQYF. The CDR3 DNA sequence: TGTGCCAGCAGTTACTCCTGGGCGGCAGCAGAGGTGGAGACCCAGTACTTC.

This clonotype was picked up many times. The chain uses TRBV15 and TRBJ2-3; D possibly corresponds to TRBD1 (5 bases). The CDR3 sequence is 15 residues long. V gave up 7 bases and J gave up 1 base, with 15 bases separating them. Germline V gene lookup returns CDR1 LNHNV and CDR2 YYDKDF (reference sequence). CDR3 loop: CATNGGRGRTDTQYF. CDR3 in DNA: TGTGCCACCAACGGTGGTAGGGGCCGCACAGATACGCAGTATTTT.

This clonotype was counted only a few times. This chain uses TRBV27 with TRBJ2-7; possibly TRBD2 for D (6 bases). Trimming removed 6 bases at V and 5 bases at J, with 20 bases between. CDR3 length: 15 amino acids. Germline CDR1 MNHEY, CDR2 SMNVEV (reference sequence). CDR3 residues: CASRSGGVERDEQYF. The CDR3 nucleotides read TGTGCCAGCAGATCGGGCGGGGTTGAGAGGGACGAGCAGTACTTC.

This clonotype came up a few times. The chain couples TRBV5-1 to TRBJ2-5, with 7 bases identical to TRBD1. The CDR3 contains 14 residues. Germline V lookup: CDR1 SGHRS, CDR2 YFSETQ. Trimming removed 4 bases from V and 7 bases from J; junction bases left unmatched: 10. CDR3 protein: CASSQIQGSGTQYF. CDR3 in DNA: TGCGCCAGCAGCCAAATACAGGGGAGCGGGACCCAGTACTTC.

Only a few counts were recorded for this clonotype. The rearrangement links TRBV5-1 to TRBJ2-3; D is uncertain. The germline V gene encodes CDR1 SGHRS and CDR2 YFSETQ. This CDR3 region has 15 residues. The V gene lost 4 bases and the J gene lost 4 bases, with 16 bases spanning the gap. The CDR3 region is CASSPPVGASDTQYF. For the CDR3, the DNA is TGCGCCAGCAGCCCCCCGGTAGGCGCTTCAGATACGCAGTATTTT.

This clonotype was detected ten times or more. The chain links TRBV20-1 to TRBJ2-7, with TRBD1 identical over 10 bases. Germline-derived CDR1 and CDR2 are DFQATT and SNEGSKA (reference sequence). This CDR3 is built from 13 residues. Trimming took 3 bases from V and 4 from J; bases not matched to a gene: 3. CDR3 sequence (DNA): TGCAGTGCTAGCGGGACAGGGGTATACGAGCAGTACTTC. Encoded protein: CSASGTGVYEQYF.

This clonotype showed up many times. Germline is not matched at one junction end, which may reflect a read error. J is TRBJ2-3 and V is TRBV5-1; a weak D match, TRBD1 (5 bases). The CDR3 is 15 residues long. CDR1 and CDR2 from the germline V gene are SGHRS and YFSETQ. CDR3 nucleotides: TGTGCCAGCAGCTTGGCAGGGCGAAGCACAGATACGCAGTATTTT. Its translation is CASSLAGRSTDTQYF. The variable domain in full, completed from reference TRBV5-1 and TRBJ2-3, reads KAGVTQTPRYLIKTRGQQVTLSCSPISGHRSVSWYQQTPGQGLQFLFEYFSETQRNKGNFPGRFSGRQFSNSRSEMNVSTLELGDSALYLCASSLAGRSTDTQYFGPGTRLTVL.

The V call is TRBV5-1, the J call TRBJ2-2; D is undetermined. V dropped 0 bases and J dropped 7 bases, with 4 bases sitting between them. The length of the CDR3 is 12 residues. Germline V gene sequence: CDR1 SGHRS, CDR2 YFSETQ. The CDR3 sequence: CASSLENGELFF. CDR3 sequence (DNA): TGCGCCAGCAGCTTGGAGAACGGGGAGCTGTTTTTT.

In this sample, this clonotype turned up a few times. This rearrangement joins TRBV4-2 to TRBJ2-7; 8 nucleotides agree with TRBD2. There are 16 residues in the CDR3. The germline gives CDR1 LGHNA, CDR2 YNFKEQ. V gave up 1 base and J gave up 2 bases; unmatched junction bases: 7. The CDR3: CASSQGGSGNTYEQYF. DNA for the CDR3: TGTGCCAGCAGCCAAGGGGGTAGCGGGAACACCTACGAGCAGTACTTC.

The chain uses TRBV7-2 and TRBJ2-7, with no clear D. In germline, CDR1 is SGHTA, CDR2 FQGNSA. This CDR3 spans 16 amino acids. Trimming removed 4 bases at V and 10 bases at J, with 26 bases between. CDR3 residues: CASSSQSEVSRSSQYF. The CDR3 nucleotides are TGTGCCAGCAGCTCACAATCAGAGGTTAGCAGGAGCAGTCAGTACTTC.

This clonotype was seen ten or more times. The chain recombines TRBV12-3 or TRBV12-4 with TRBJ2-1, with 7 bases that match TRBD2. CDR3 length: 13 amino acids. The junction had 8 bases not matched to a gene; V was cut back by 0 bases and J by 15 bases. CDR3 bases: TGTGCCAGCAGTTTAGCGGGCTTTCCGGGAGGGTTCTTC. Encoded protein: CASSLAGFPGGFF.

The J gene is TRBJ2-7, the V gene TRBV12-3 or TRBV12-4, with 12 nucleotides matching TRBD2. CDR3 length: 14 residues. V was pared by 5 bases and J by 7 bases, with 6 bases of the junction left unmatched. CDR3 in DNA: TGTGCCAGCAGTCCTAGCGGGAGGGCTTGGGAGCAGTACTTC. This translates into CASSPSGRAWEQYF.

This chain links TRBV5-1 with TRBJ2-7, with D maybe TRBD2 (6 bases). The CDR3 length is 14 residues. Germline V CDR1 and CDR2: SGHRS, YFSETQ. Deletions cut 1 base from V and 5 bases from J, with 13 bases between. The DNA for the CDR3 is TGCGCCAGCAGCTTGATGGAGGGTTTGGACGAGCAGTACTTC. This codes for CASSLMEGLDEQYF.

This clonotype has at least ten counts. The chain recombines TRBV6-4 with TRBJ2-4; 10 bases map to TRBD2. The trim removed 7 bases at V and 0 bases at J, leaving 9 bases unmatched. Germline CDR1 MRHNA, CDR2 SNTAGT. The CDR3 has 17 residues. The DNA for the CDR3 is TGTGCCAGCACACGACTAGCGGGCATACTAGCCAAAAACATTCAGTACTTC. Its translation: CASTRLAGILAKNIQYF.

V and J are TRBV5-4 and TRBJ2-1; D assignment may be TRBD1 or TRBD2 (6 bases each). Germline values: CDR1 SGHNT, CDR2 YYREEE (reference sequence). This CDR3 is built from 16 residues. Deletions cut 3 bases from V and 7 bases from J, with 20 bases between. The CDR3 loop reads CASSWGTMGGGNEQFF. CDR3 bases: TGTGCCAGCAGCTGGGGGACCATGGGGGGCGGGAATGAGCAGTTCTTC.

The genes are TRBV4-3 and TRBJ2-3; 7 bases fit TRBD2. Germline CDR1 and CDR2: LGHNA and YSLEER. Losses at the gene ends were 4 bases for V and 5 bases for J; bases not matched to a gene: 15. CDR3 length: 17 residues. The CDR3 loop is CASSPQSTAGVLDTQYF. CDR3 DNA: TGCGCCAGCAGCCCCCAGTCGACGGCGGGAGTGTTAGATACGCAGTATTTT.

This clonotype was detected a few times. The genes are TRBV14 and TRBJ2-2, with D possibly TRBD2 on 6 matching bases. The germline V gene has CDR1 SGHDN and CDR2 FVKESK. V was trimmed by 1 base and J by 4 bases, leaving 10 bases between them. The CDR3 totals 15 residues. DNA of the CDR3: TGTGCCAGCAGCCAAGTGGAGGGAGGCACCGGGGAGCTGTTTTTT. Encoded protein: CASSQVEGGTGELFF.

This clonotype was seen more than once but under ten times. The chain combines TRBV19 with TRBJ2-7; TRBD1 or TRBD2 may be the D gene (5 bases each). The CDR3 is made up of 14 amino acids. V was pared by 3 bases and J by 1 base, with 10 bases between. Germline V gene sequence: CDR1 LNHDA, CDR2 SQIVND (reference sequence). CDR3 region: CASSINRRSYEQYF. CDR3 nucleotide sequence: TGTGCCAGTAGTATTAACAGGAGGTCCTACGAGCAGTACTTC.

This chain joins TRBV7-2 and TRBJ2-3; the D is unclear. The CDR3 totals 13 residues. Germline loops: CDR1 SGHTA, CDR2 FQGNSA. Trimming left V 1 base short and J 5 bases short, with 7 bases between. Written as DNA, the CDR3 is TGTGCCAGCAGCTTAGTAGGGCAAGATACGCAGTATTTT. Encoded protein: CASSLVGQDTQYF.

This clonotype came up a few times. V gene TRBV4-2 combines with J gene TRBJ2-6; no firm D call. The CDR3 is 15 amino acids. V dropped 0 bases and J dropped 0 bases, with 3 bases sitting between them. Germline values: CDR1 LGHNA, CDR2 YNFKEQ. The CDR3 region has the DNA TGTGCCAGCAGCCAAGAACACTCTGGGGCCAACGTCCTGACTTTC. Translation: CASSQEHSGANVLTF.

In this sample, this clonotype turned up many times. The chain employs TRBV20-1 and TRBJ2-1; D is undetermined. CDR3 length equals 10 residues. Trimming shortened V by 5 bases and J by 4 bases, and 3 bases separated the two germline ends. Germline V gives CDR1 DFQATT, CDR2 SNEGSKA (reference sequence). This chain's CDR3 is CSAFYNEQFF. CDR3 DNA sequence: TGCAGTGCTTTTTACAATGAGCAGTTCTTC.

This clonotype showed up just a few times. This rearrangement joins TRBV3-1 to TRBJ2-3; D is undetermined. This CDR3 spans 11 amino acids. In germline, CDR1 is LGHDT, CDR2 YNNKEL (reference sequence). The V gene lost 3 bases and the J gene lost 7 bases, with 5 bases spanning the gap. CDR3: CASSHLNTQYF. DNA of the CDR3: TGTGCCAGCAGCCATCTTAATACGCAGTATTTT.

This clonotype was detected a few times. The chain combines TRBV28 with TRBJ2-1; D is possibly TRBD1 or TRBD2 (7 bases each). Looked up from germline, CDR1 is MDHEN and CDR2 is SYDVKM. Between the trimmed V and J ends, which lost 8 bases and 2 bases, there was a span of 16 bases. CDR3 size: 15 residues. CDR3 amino acids: CASRREGAAYNEQFF. In DNA form, the CDR3 reads TGTGCCAGCCGAAGGGAGGGGGCCGCCTACAATGAGCAGTTCTTC.

The sample holds many counts of this clonotype. The CDR3 sequence is CSARETSGNVYEQFF. The CDR3 DNA is TGCAGTGCTAGAGAGACTAGCGGGAACGTGTATGAGCAGTTCTTC. The chain has TRBV20-1 and TRBJ2-1, with 11 bases matching TRBD2. The CDR3 totals 15 residues. V lost 0 bases to trimming and J lost 8 bases; unmatched junction nucleotides: 6. The V gene's germline CDR1 is DFQATT and CDR2 SNEGSKA (reference sequence).